Listed below are T cell receptor beta chains from one sample, sequenced in a study of T cell repertoires in cytomegalovirus infection. TCRdb passed the reads through MiXCR, listing each CDR3 protein once. Among about 250,000 distinct CDR3 sequences listed, 15% to 20% were seen once. Sequencing used CD8+ T cells from PBMCs. These receptors originate from a human donor in good health (CMV status not recorded). Some clones in this sample may be carry-over from other donors' samples. Both conserved end residues are part of each CDR3. A D gene is named only where the DNA matches it firmly. Only some rows state a clone size, as once, few, many or a class for expanded clones.

CDR3 DNA: TGTGCCAGCGGGCGGAACACTGAAGCTTTCTTT
CDR3 protein: CASGRNTEAFF
J gene: TRBJ1-1
V gene: TRBV7-2
D gene: .
clone size: few

CDR3 DNA: TGCGCCAGCAGCTTTTACCAGAGGACGAACACTGAAGCTTTCTTT
CDR3 protein: CASSFYQRTNTEAFF
J gene: TRBJ1-1
V gene: TRBV5-1
D gene: .
clone size: .

CDR3 DNA: TGTGCCAGCAGCTTAATCGGACTAGCGGGGGTAGATACGCAGTATTTT
CDR3 protein: CASSLIGLAGVDTQYF
J gene: TRBJ2-3
V gene: TRBV7-2
D gene: TRBD2
clone size: many

CDR3 DNA: TGTGCCAGCAGCTTAAAGACAGGACAGGGGGCGAAAGAGACCCAGTACTTC
CDR3 protein: CASSLKTGQGAKETQYF
J gene: TRBJ2-5
V gene: TRBV7-8
D gene: TRBD1
clone size: .

CDR3 DNA: TGTGCCAGTAGCCCGTGGGCAGGGCAAGGCTACACCTTC
CDR3 protein: CASSPWAGQGYTF
J gene: TRBJ1-2
V gene: TRBV19
D gene: .
clone size: few

CDR3 DNA: TGTGCCAGCAGCTTAGAAGGGTTCTACAATGAGCAGTTCTTC
CDR3 protein: CASSLEGFYNEQFF
J gene: TRBJ2-1
V gene: TRBV7-9
D gene: .
clone size: many

CDR3 DNA: TGTGCCACCAGCCCTTCCAACAGGGGCGCAGCTGTACTTTCCAATGAGCAGTTCTTC
CDR3 protein: CATSPSNRGAAVLSNEQFF
J gene: TRBJ2-1
V gene: TRBV15
D gene: TRBD1
clone size: .

CDR3 DNA: TGTGCCAGCAGCACAGACAGGGGGTCCGGAGAGCGGTCACCCCTCCACTTT
CDR3 protein: CASSTDRGSGERSPLHF
J gene: TRBJ1-6
V gene: TRBV28
D gene: TRBD1
clone size: many

CDR3 DNA: TGCAGCGTGACGGGACAGGGATGGAACTACGAGCAGTACTTC
CDR3 protein: CSVTGQGWNYEQYF
J gene: TRBJ2-7
V gene: TRBV29-1
D gene: TRBD1
clone size: few

CDR3 DNA: TGTGCCAGCAGCCAAGATAGATGGACTAGCGGGGGGGCCGGCAATGAGCAGTTCTTC
CDR3 protein: CASSQDRWTSGGAGNEQFF
J gene: TRBJ2-1
V gene: TRBV3-1
D gene: TRBD2
clone size: .

CDR3 DNA: TGTGCCAGCAGTTTCGCGGGGGGTGGATCTAACTATGGCTACACCTTC
CDR3 protein: CASSFAGGGSNYGYTF
J gene: TRBJ1-2
V gene: TRBV6-5
D gene: .
clone size: few

CDR3 DNA: TGTGCCAGCAGCCCCACCGCGTTAAGGGAATTTTTCTATGGCTACACCTTC
CDR3 protein: CASSPTALREFFYGYTF
J gene: TRBJ1-2
V gene: TRBV28
D gene: .
clone size: .